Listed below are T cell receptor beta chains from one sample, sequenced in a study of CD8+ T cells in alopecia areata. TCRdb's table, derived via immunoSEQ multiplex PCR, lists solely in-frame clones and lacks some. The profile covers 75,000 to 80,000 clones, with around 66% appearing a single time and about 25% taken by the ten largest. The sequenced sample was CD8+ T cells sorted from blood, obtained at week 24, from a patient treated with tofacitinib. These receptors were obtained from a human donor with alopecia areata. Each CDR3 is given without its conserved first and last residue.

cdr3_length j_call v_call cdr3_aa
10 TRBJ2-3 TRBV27 ASSLLGDTQY
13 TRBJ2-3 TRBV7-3 ASGLSGFSTDTQY
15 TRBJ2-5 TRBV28 ASSTSGQGRQAETQY
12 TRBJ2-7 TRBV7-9 ASSPSDRPYEQY
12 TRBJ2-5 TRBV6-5 ASSGLAGEETQY
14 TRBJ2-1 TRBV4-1 ASSQASAGVTRPQF
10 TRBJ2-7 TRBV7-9 ASSLVSYEQY
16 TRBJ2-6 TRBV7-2 ASSSGQSPLSGANVLT
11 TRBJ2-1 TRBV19 ASRLADYNEQF
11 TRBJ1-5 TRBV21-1 ASSGTGGQPQH
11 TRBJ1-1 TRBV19 ASSSGGSTEAF
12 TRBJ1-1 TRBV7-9 ASSDTGVGTEAF
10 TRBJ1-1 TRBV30 AWRAGNTEAF
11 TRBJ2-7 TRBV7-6 ASSDRGFHEQY
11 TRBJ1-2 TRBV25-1 ASSESRSYGYT
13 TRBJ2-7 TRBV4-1 ASSQEMESSYEQY
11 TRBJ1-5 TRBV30 AWSETDGSAQH
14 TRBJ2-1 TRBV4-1 ASSQDPTGVGNEQF
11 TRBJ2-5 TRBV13 ASSLLGTETQY
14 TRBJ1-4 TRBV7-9 ASSHTGDLRFDKLF
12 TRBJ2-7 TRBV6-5 ASSYSLRSDEQY
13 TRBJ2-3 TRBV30 AWDTSVSGGDTQY
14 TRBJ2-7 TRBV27 ASSYSGQDNSYEQY
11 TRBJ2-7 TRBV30 AWRGDVDYEQY
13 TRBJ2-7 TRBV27 ASSLIPGTGSEQY
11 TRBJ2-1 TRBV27 ASSLEQGVEQF
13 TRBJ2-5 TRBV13 ASSLRGGLLETQY
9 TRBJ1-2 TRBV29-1 SVPNGLGYT
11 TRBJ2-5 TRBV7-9 ASSRPIQETQY
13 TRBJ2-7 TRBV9 ASSVDGGGPREQY
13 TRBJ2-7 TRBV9 ASSVGSSGAYEQY
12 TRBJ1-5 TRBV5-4 ASSTKGSNQPQH
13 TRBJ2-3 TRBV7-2 ASRLTPLSTDTQY
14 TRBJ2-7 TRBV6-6 ASRGVAGETAYEQY
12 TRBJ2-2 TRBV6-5 ASSYIVATGELF
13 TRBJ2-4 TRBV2 ASREPGTNENIQY
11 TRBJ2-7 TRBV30 AWSLWGPYEQY
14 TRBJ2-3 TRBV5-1 ASSLGLASSTDTQY
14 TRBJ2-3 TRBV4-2 ASSQDEGVRTDTQY
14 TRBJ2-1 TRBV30 AWSVRELSSYNEQF
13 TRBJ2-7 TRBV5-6 ASSWGIPIRYEQY
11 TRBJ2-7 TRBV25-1 ASTLRGSYEQY
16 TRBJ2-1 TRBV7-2 ASSFLTSGPGYYNEQF
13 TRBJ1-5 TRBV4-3 ASSQDTGSGQPQH
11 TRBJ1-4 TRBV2 ASSDRRNEKLF
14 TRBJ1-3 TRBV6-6 ASSYFDTSAIDTIY
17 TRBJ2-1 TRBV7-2 ASSLYGGGFEVSYNEQF
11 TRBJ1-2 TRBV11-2 ASSIQGFYGYT
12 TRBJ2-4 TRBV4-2 ASRHRDGENIQY
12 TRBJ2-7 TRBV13 ASSSLDRVYEQY
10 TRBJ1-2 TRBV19 ASSLTTGGYT
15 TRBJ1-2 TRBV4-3 ASSQVGQVMAGNGYT
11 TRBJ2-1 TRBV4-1 ASSQDPSGEQF
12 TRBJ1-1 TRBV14 ASSHPENVTEAF
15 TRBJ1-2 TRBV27 ASSLSGGRRGNYGYT
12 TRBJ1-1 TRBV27 ASSYGTGKTEAF
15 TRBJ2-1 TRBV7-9 ASSPVGGESSYNEQF